Sequencing of this T cell receptor beta chain was carried out in a study of sequential checkpoint blockade in melanoma. The wider study: Randomization was 1:1 between first-line nivolumab→ipilimumab and ipilimumab→nivolumab. Both treatment sequences were followed by maintenance nivolumab.

Sequenced by immunoSEQ multiplex PCR; TCRdb stores in-frame clones only, minus some. In the table there are over 10,000 clones, 60% to 80% of which are singletons. The treatment is: randomized to nivolumab then ipilimumab (arm A) or the reverse (arm B). DNA-damaging chemotherapy had not been given to any patient beforehand. PBMC sorting kept live CD3+CD8+ cells without CD19 or CD56. Trimming removed 6 bases from V and 0 bases from J, with 12 bases in between. CDR1 is MNHEY and CDR2 is SVGAGI in the germline V gene. The CDR3 has 14 amino acids. The chain couples TRBV6-5 to TRBJ2-7; D remains ambiguous. The source is a human patient with melanoma. Some clones in this sample may be carry-over from other donors' samples. The sample here was CD8+ T cells sorted from blood (inferred from file names), taken from a patient given nivolumab and ipilimumab in sequence. The CDR3 loop is CASSEASSSYEQYF. Written as DNA, the CDR3 is TGTGCCAGCAGCGAGGCCTCCAGCTCCTACGAGCAGTACTTC.